The rows below give T cell receptor beta chains drawn from one sample of a study of cytomegalovirus exposure and HLA in healthy donors. Sequencing was performed with immunoSEQ multiplex PCR; in TCRdb, only in-frame clones are kept and a portion is missing. The profile shows 100,000 or so clones, approximately 90% of them singletons. The specimen sequenced was PBMCs. The source of these receptors is a woman younger than 35 in good health and CMV-seropositive. Both conserved end residues are part of each CDR3. D genes are given only for firm matches. Clone size is stated in some rows and not others, as once, few, many or a class when expanded.

size	D	V	J	DNA	CDR3
few	TRBD2	TRBV5-1	TRBJ2-2	TGCGCCAGCAGCTTGGGAGCGGGGCTGTCCGGGGAGCTGTTTTTT	CASSLGAGLSGELFF
few	-	TRBV10-1	TRBJ2-2	TGCGCCAGCAGTGACAGGGACACCGGGGAGCTGTTTTTT	CASSDRDTGELFF
few	-	TRBV28	TRBJ2-7	TGTGCCAGCAGTCTGACAGTCTACGAGCAGTACTTC	CASSLTVYEQYF
-	TRBD2	TRBV7-9	TRBJ2-7	TGTGCCAGCAGCCCTCCGGGACTAGCGGGCGATTACTACGAGCAGTACTTC	CASSPPGLAGDYYEQYF
-	TRBD1	TRBV6-5	TRBJ2-1	TGTGCCAGCAGTTACGGGACAGGGATGAATGAGCAGTTCTTC	CASSYGTGMNEQFF
-	TRBD1	TRBV30	TRBJ2-7	TGTGCCTGGACCCAAGTAGGGACAGGCTTCGGGGAGCAGTACTTC	CAWTQVGTGFGEQYF
-	TRBD1	TRBV5-5	TRBJ1-1	TGTGCCAGCAGCTTAGACAGGGACACTGAAGCTTTCTTT	CASSLDRDTEAFF
-	-	TRBV29-1	TRBJ2-7	TGCAGCGTTCGTAGCACCGGCTACGAGCAGTACTTC	CSVRSTGYEQYF
-	-	TRBV16	TRBJ2-7	TGTGCCAGCAGCCAATCGGGGCAGAAGCAGTACTTC	CASSQSGQKQYF
-	TRBD2	TRBV7-9	TRBJ2-7	TGTGCCAGCAGCCCACTAGCGGGAGGCCCCTACGAGCAGTACTTC	CASSPLAGGPYEQYF
-	-	TRBV5-1	TRBJ1-5	TGCGCCAGCAGCTTGGAGGTAGGGGAAGGTCCCCAGCATTTT	CASSLEVGEGPQHF
-	-	TRBV7-3	TRBJ2-2	TGTGCCAGCAGCTTAACCAGGGCGGACACCGGGGAGCTGTTTTTT	CASSLTRADTGELFF
-	TRBD2	TRBV6-4	TRBJ2-1	TGTGCCAGCAGTGTTACTAGCGCGGGCTACAATGAGCAGTTCTTC	CASSVTSAGYNEQFF
-	TRBD2	TRBV27	TRBJ2-1	TGTGCCAGCAGCCCACGAGCGGGGGGATCCTACAATGAGCAGTTCTTC	CASSPRAGGSYNEQFF
once	-	TRBV15	TRBJ2-2	TGTGCCACCAGTCGCCTCAGGGGAAACACCGGGGAGCTGTTTTTT	CATSRLRGNTGELFF
-	TRBD1	TRBV28	TRBJ2-1	TGTGCCAGCAGTGCGCTGAGGGACAGGGTTGGCAATGAGCAGTTCTTC	CASSALRDRVGNEQFF
-	TRBD2	TRBV2	TRBJ2-1	TGTGCCAGCATGGAGAGAGGACTAGCGGGGAATGAGCAGTTCTTC	CASMERGLAGNEQFF
-	-	TRBV9	TRBJ1-2	TGTGCCAGCAGCCCGCATGGGGCGGCCCCAAACTATGGCTACACCTTC	CASSPHGAAPNYGYTF
-	TRBD1	TRBV7-8	TRBJ2-1	TGTGCCAGCATGGGACAGGGGAACAATGAGCAGTTCTTC	CASMGQGNNEQFF
-	-	TRBV6-1	TRBJ2-7	TGTGCCAGCAGTGACCCAGGGAATCCTAACGAGCAGTACTTC	CASSDPGNPNEQYF
-	-	TRBV7-2	TRBJ2-1	TGTGCCAGCAGCTCGGGACTCCCCTCCTACAATGAGCAGTTCTTC	CASSSGLPSYNEQFF
-	-	TRBV5-4	TRBJ2-1	TGTGCCAGCAGCTTCCCCGGGAGCATCTTTGGGAATGAGCAGTTCTTC	CASSFPGSIFGNEQFF
-	TRBD2	TRBV5-1	TRBJ2-5	TGCGCCAGCAGCTTGGTTTTAGGCCTAGCGGGAGGCTCAGAGACCCAGTACTTC	CASSLVLGLAGGSETQYF
-	TRBD2	TRBV14	TRBJ2-7	TGTGCCAGCAGCCCGCGGACTAGCGGTACCTACGAGCAGTACTTC	CASSPRTSGTYEQYF
-	-	TRBV6-6	TRBJ2-2	TGTGCCTTGGGGCGCACCGGGGAGCTGTTTTTT	CALGRTGELFF
-	-	TRBV7-2	TRBJ1-6	TGTGCCAGCAGCTTAGCGGCCGTTTCACCCCTCCACTTT	CASSLAAVSPLHF
-	TRBD1	TRBV15	TRBJ1-1	TGTGCCACCAGCGTTGGGACAGGGTACACTGAAGCTTTCTTT	CATSVGTGYTEAFF
-	-	TRBV19	TRBJ1-5	TGTGCCAGTAGTTACTTGGGGGGGTACCAGCCCCAGCATTTT	CASSYLGGYQPQHF
-	-	TRBV19	TRBJ2-1	TGTGCCAGTAGTATTGTGGGGGCGAGCTCCTACAATGAGCAGTTCTTC	CASSIVGASSYNEQFF
-	-	TRBV6-4	TRBJ1-1	TGTGCCAGCAGTGAAGTCCGGGGGTCCACTGAAGCTTTCTTT	CASSEVRGSTEAFF
-	TRBD1	TRBV19	TRBJ2-3	TGTGCCAGTAGTATTCTGGGACAGGGGTTAGGTACAGATACGCAGTATTTT	CASSILGQGLGTDTQYF
-	-	TRBV5-1	TRBJ1-1	TGCGCCAGCAGCGGAGGGTTGTGGCCTGAAGCTTTCTTT	CASSGGLWPEAFF
-	TRBD2	TRBV7-9	TRBJ2-7	TGTGCCAGCAGCTCGTTAGCGGGAGAACAGTACTTC	CASSSLAGEQYF
-	-	TRBV11-1	TRBJ2-3	TGTGCCAGCAGCTTTGAGGAGAGCACAGATACGCAGTATTTT	CASSFEESTDTQYF
-	-	TRBV11-2	TRBJ1-3	TGTGCCAGCAGCTTAAAGTTGGAGGTGGTATCTGGAAACACCATATATTTT	CASSLKLEVVSGNTIYF
once	-	TRBV28	TRBJ1-5	TGTGCCAGCACCCCCCGGAGGGCTCTAAGCAATCAGCCCCAGCATTTT	CASTPRRALSNQPQHF
-	TRBD1	TRBV19	TRBJ1-5	TGTGCCAGTAGTGCGGGACAGGGGGGGAATCAGCCCCAGCATTTT	CASSAGQGGNQPQHF
-	-	TRBV23-1	TRBJ2-7	TGCGCCAGCAGTCCGTTTAGGAGGGACTGCCGTCTTGAATACGAGCAGTACTTC	CASSPFRRDCRLEYEQYF
-	TRBD2	TRBV10-1	TRBJ2-3	TGCGCCAGCAGTGGGCAGCGGGGGGGCGCCGATACGCAGTATTTT	CASSGQRGGADTQYF